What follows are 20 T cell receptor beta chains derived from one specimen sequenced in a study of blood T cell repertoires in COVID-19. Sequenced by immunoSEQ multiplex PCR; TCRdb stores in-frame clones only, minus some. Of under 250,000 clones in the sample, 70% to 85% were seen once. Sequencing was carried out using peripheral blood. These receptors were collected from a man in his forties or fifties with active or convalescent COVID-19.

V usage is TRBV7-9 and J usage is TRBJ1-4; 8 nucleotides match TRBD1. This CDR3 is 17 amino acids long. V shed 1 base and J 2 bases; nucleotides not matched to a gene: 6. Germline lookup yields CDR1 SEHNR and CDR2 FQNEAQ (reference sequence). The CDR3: CASSLGQGRATNEKLFF. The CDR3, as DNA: TGTGCCAGCAGCTTAGGACAGGGGCGAGCGACTAATGAAAAACTGTTTTTT.

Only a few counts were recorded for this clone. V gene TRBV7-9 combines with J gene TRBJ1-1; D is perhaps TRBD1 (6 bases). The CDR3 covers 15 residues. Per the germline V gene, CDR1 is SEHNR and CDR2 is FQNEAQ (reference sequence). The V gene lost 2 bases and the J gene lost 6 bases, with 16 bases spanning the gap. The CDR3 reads CASSLLGADNAEAFF. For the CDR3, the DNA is TGTGCCAGCAGCTTACTGGGGGCGGATAACGCTGAAGCTTTCTTT.

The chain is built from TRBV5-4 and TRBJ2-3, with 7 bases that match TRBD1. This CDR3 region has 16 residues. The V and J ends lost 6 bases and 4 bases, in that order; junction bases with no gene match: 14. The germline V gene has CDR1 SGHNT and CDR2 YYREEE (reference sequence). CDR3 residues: CASTSRQGTGADTQYF. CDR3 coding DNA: TGTGCCAGCACCTCCCGACAGGGTACGGGTGCAGATACGCAGTATTTT.

DNA of the CDR3: TGTGCCATCAGTGAGTCTGGAGGGATCTCCTACGAGCAGTACGTC. It translates to CAISESGGISYEQYV. The rearrangement uses TRBV10-3 and TRBJ2-7, with TRBD2 as a possible D gene (6 bases). Germline V gives CDR1 ENHRY, CDR2 SYGVKD. This CDR3 is built from 15 residues. V gave up 0 bases and J gave up 0 bases, with 9 bases separating them.

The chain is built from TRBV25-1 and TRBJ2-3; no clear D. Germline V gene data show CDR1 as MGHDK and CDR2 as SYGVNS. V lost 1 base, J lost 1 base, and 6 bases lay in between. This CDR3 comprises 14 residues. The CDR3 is CASSEFPGTDTQYF. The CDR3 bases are TGTGCCAGCAGTGAATTCCCCGGCACAGATACGCAGTATTTT.

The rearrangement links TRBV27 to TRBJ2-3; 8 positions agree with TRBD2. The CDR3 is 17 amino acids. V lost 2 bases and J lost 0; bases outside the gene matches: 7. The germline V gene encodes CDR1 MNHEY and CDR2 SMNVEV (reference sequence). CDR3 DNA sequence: TGTGCCAGCAGTTTAACTAGCGGAATAAGAAGCACAGATACGCAGTATTTT. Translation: CASSLTSGIRSTDTQYF.

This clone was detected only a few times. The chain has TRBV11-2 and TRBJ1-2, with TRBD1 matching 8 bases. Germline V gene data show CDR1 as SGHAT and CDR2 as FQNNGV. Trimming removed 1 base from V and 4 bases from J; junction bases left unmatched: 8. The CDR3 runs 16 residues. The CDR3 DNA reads TGTGCCAGCAGCTTAGGGAGACAGGGGTATGGCTATGGCTACACCTTC. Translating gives CASSLGRQGYGYGYTF.

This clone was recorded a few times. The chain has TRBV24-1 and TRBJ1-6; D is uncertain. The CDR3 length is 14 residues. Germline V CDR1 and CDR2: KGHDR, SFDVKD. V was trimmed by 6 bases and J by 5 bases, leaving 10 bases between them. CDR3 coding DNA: TGTGCCACCAGTACGGGGTTCGATAATTCACCCCTCCACTTT. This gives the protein CATSTGFDNSPLHF.

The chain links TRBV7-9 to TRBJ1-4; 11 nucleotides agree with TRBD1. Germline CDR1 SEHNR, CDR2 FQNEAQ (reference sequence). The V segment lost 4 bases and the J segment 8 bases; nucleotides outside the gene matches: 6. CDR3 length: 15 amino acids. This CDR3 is CASSSDRGLGEKLFF. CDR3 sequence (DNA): TGTGCCAGCAGCTCGGACAGGGGGCTCGGCGAAAAACTGTTTTTT.

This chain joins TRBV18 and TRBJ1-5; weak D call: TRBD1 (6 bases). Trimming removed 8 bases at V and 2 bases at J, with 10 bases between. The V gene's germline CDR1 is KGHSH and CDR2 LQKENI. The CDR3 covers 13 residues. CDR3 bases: TGTGCCAGCACCGCAGGGGGCAATCAGCCCCAGCATTTT. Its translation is CASTAGGNQPQHF. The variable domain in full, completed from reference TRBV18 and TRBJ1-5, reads NAGVMQNPRHLVRRRGQEARLRCSPMKGHSHVYWYRQLPEEGLKFMVYLQKENIIDESGMPKERFSAEFPKEGPSILRIQQVVRGDSAAYFCASTAGGNQPQHFGDGTRLSIL.

The CDR3 protein is CSVGQGSVSEQFF. Here the CDR3 DNA reads TGCAGCGTTGGACAGGGTTCAGTCAGTGAGCAGTTCTTC. The rearrangement joins TRBV29-1 to TRBJ2-1; 7 bases line up with TRBD1. V dropped 4 bases and J dropped 9; count of bases not matched to a gene: 9. Germline V lookup: CDR1 SQVTM, CDR2 ANQGSEA. This CDR3 contains 13 residues.

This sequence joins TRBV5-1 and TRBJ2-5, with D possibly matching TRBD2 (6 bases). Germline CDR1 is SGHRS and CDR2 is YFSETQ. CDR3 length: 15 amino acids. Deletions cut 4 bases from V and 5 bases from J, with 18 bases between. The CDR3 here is CASSLRPNRGETQYF. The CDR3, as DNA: TGCGCCAGCAGCCTCAGACCCAACCGGGGGGAGACCCAGTACTTC.

CDR3: CASSPWTRSEQFF. Here the CDR3 DNA reads TGTGCCAGCAGCCCGTGGACTAGAAGTGAGCAGTTCTTC. This sequence joins TRBV5-6 and TRBJ2-1; 7 positions match TRBD2. Germline V gene data show CDR1 as SGHDT and CDR2 as YYEEEE. The V gene end was trimmed by 4 bases and the J gene end by 9 bases; junction bases not matched to a gene: 7. This CDR3 comprises 13 residues.

The chain's CDR3 is CSVIPRVGNEAFF. CDR3 DNA sequence: TGCAGCGTTATACCCAGGGTAGGGAATGAAGCTTTCTTT. The rearrangement uses TRBV29-1 and TRBJ1-1; the D gene is possibly TRBD1 (5 bases). Germline V gene data show CDR1 as SQVTM and CDR2 as ANQGSEA. The CDR3 totals 13 residues. The ends were cut back, 5 bases at V and 7 bases at J, with 17 bases in the middle.

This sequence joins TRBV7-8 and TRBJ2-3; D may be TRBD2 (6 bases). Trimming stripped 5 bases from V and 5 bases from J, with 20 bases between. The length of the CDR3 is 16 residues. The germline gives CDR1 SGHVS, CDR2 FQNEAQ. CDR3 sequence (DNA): TGTGCCAGCAGCCTGGGTCGACTAGTTTGGAGAGATACGCAGTATTTT. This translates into CASSLGRLVWRDTQYF. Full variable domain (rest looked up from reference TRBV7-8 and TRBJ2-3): GAGVSQSPRYKVAKRGQDVALRCDPISGHVSLFWYQQALGQGPEFLTYFQNEAQLDKSGLPSDRFFAERPEGSVSTLKIQRTQQEDSAVYLCASSLGRLVWRDTQYFGPGTRLTVL.

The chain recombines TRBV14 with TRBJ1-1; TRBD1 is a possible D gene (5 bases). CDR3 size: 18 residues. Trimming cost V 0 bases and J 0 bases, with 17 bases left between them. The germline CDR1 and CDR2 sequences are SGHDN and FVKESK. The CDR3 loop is CASSQEPRGLGVNTEAFF. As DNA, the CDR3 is TGTGCCAGCAGCCAAGAACCGCGGGGGTTGGGGGTGAACACTGAAGCTTTCTTT.

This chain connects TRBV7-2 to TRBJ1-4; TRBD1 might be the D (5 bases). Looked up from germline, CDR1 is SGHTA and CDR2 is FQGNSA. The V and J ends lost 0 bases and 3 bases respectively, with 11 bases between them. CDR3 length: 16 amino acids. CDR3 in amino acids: CASSLAKQGANEKLFF. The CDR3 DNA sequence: TGTGCCAGCAGCTTAGCGAAGCAGGGTGCTAATGAAAAACTGTTTTTT.

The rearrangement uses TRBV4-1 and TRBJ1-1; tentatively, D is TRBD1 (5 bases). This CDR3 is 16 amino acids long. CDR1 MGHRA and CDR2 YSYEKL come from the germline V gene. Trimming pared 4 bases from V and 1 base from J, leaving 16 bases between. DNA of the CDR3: TGCGCCAGCAGCCCCCGGGGGTGGGATTCGAACACTGAAGCTTTCTTT. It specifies CASSPRGWDSNTEAFF.

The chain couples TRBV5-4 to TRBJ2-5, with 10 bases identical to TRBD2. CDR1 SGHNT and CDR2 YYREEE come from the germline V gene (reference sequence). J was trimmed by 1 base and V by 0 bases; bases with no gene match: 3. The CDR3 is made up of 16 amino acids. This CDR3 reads CASSLASGGIQETQYF. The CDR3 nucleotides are TGTGCCAGCAGCTTGGCTAGCGGGGGAATCCAAGAGACCCAGTACTTC.

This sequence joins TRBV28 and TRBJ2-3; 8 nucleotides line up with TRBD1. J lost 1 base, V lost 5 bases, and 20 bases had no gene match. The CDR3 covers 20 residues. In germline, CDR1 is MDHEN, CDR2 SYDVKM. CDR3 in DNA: TGTGCCAGCAGTCCCCGGACAGGGATTTACCCTTCCAGTGGCACAGATACGCAGTATTTT. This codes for CASSPRTGIYPSSGTDTQYF. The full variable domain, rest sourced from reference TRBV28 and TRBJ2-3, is DVKVTQSSRYLVKRTGEKVFLECVQDMDHENMFWYRQDPGLGLRLIYFSYDVKMKEKGDIPEGYSVSREKKERFSLILESASTNQTSMYLCASSPRTGIYPSSGTDTQYFGPGTRLTVL.